A single sample is the source of the 20 T cell receptor beta chains below, sequenced in a study of cytomegalovirus exposure and HLA in healthy donors. A multiplex PCR was run with 60 Vbeta primers and 13 Jbeta primers. Profiled with immunoSEQ multiplex PCR; TCRdb holds only in-frame clones, not every one. The sample consists of tens of thousands of clones, 55% to 80% of them appearing once. The material sequenced was PBMCs. These receptors were obtained from a woman between 45 and 65 years old in good health and CMV-seropositive.

The chain employs TRBV15 and TRBJ1-3; 7 bases fit TRBD1. V was clipped by 3 bases and J by 6 bases; unmatched bases: 8. This CDR3 region has 15 residues. Germline assignment: CDR1 LNHNV and CDR2 YYDKDF (reference sequence). CDR3 sequence reads: CATSSDRATLNTIYF. CDR3 sequence (DNA): TGTGCCACCAGCAGCGACAGGGCAACGCTAAACACCATATATTTT.

The gene calls are TRBV28 and TRBJ1-1; 8 bases line up with TRBD1. CDR3 length equals 14 residues. The V gene's germline CDR1 is MDHEN and CDR2 SYDVKM. J was trimmed by 3 bases and V by 7 bases; bases with no gene match: 7. CDR3 DNA sequence: TGTGCCAGCACGCCGGGACAGGTGTACACTGAAGCTTTCTTT. This encodes CASTPGQVYTEAFF. The whole variable domain, filled in from reference TRBV28 and TRBJ1-1, reads DVKVTQSSRYLVKRTGEKVFLECVQDMDHENMFWYRQDPGLGLRLIYFSYDVKMKEKGDIPEGYSVSREKKERFSLILESASTNQTSMYLCASTPGQVYTEAFFGQGTRLTVV.

In its sample, this clone was seen a few times. V is TRBV28 and J is TRBJ1-2, with D perhaps TRBD1 (5 bases). The ends were cut back, 5 bases at V and 4 bases at J, with 8 bases in the middle. The CDR3 is 12 residues long. CDR1 is MDHEN, CDR2 SYDVKM, per germline. Here the CDR3 reads CASSQQVYGYTF. The CDR3 bases are TGTGCCAGCAGTCAACAGGTCTATGGCTACACCTTC.

The rearrangement links TRBV15 to TRBJ2-2, with 7 bases aligning to TRBD1. Germline CDR1 reads LNHNV; CDR2 reads YYDKDF (reference sequence). V trimming: 4 bases; J trimming: 3 bases; junction bases outside the gene matches: 5. The CDR3 loop spans 15 amino acids. For the CDR3, the DNA is TGTGCCACCAGCACTCGGGACAGTCACACCGGGGAGCTGTTTTTT. Amino acid sequence: CATSTRDSHTGELFF. The full variable domain, its missing parts supplied by reference TRBV15 and TRBJ2-2, is DAMVIQNPRYQVTQFGKPVTLSCSQTLNHNVMYWYQQKSSQAPKLLFHYYDKDFNNEADTPDNFQSRRPNTSFCFLDIRSPGLGDTAMYLCATSTRDSHTGELFFGEGSRLTVL.

This clone was seen a handful of times. The V gene is TRBV7-6, the J gene TRBJ2-5; 8 bases align to TRBD2. Germline V gives CDR1 SGHVS, CDR2 FNYEAQ. The CDR3 has 14 amino acids. The V gene end was trimmed by 3 bases and the J gene end by 3 bases; junction bases not matched to a gene: 3. The CDR3 is CASSLGGGKETQYF. CDR3 in DNA: TGTGCCAGCAGCTTGGGCGGGGGGAAAGAGACCCAGTACTTC.

CDR3 nucleotide sequence: TGCGCCAGCAGACCTAACCCGAACGTCCAAGAGACCCAGTACTTC. It is translated as CASRPNPNVQETQYF. This sequence joins TRBV5-1 and TRBJ2-5, with D unclear. Per the germline V gene, CDR1 is SGHRS and CDR2 is YFSETQ. CDR3 length: 15 amino acids. V shed 5 bases and J shed 1 base, with 15 bases lying between them.

A few counts support this clone. The J gene is TRBJ1-4, the V gene TRBV19; the D gene is possibly TRBD1 (6 bases). Between the trimmed V and J ends, which lost 6 bases and 0 bases, there was a span of 11 bases. CDR3 length equals 15 residues. The germline gives CDR1 LNHDA, CDR2 SQIVND (reference sequence). The CDR3 DNA sequence: TGTGCCAGTAGAGACAGGTCTTCAACTAATGAAAAACTGTTTTTT. This sequence encodes CASRDRSSTNEKLFF.

The chain couples TRBV6-1 to TRBJ1-6; no firm D call. The CDR3 consists of 12 residues. Germline V lookup: CDR1 MNHNS, CDR2 SASEGT. V shed 6 bases and J shed 7 bases, with 7 bases lying between them. The CDR3 DNA follows: TGTGCCAGCAGCTTAGTCAATTCACCCCTCCACTTT. Protein: CASSLVNSPLHF.

The V and J genes are TRBV11-2 and TRBJ2-5; 8 bases agree with TRBD2. Germline V gene data show CDR1 as SGHAT and CDR2 as FQNNGV. The CDR3 loop spans 15 amino acids. V was pared by 1 base and J by 6 bases, with 7 bases of the junction left unmatched. The CDR3 reads CASSLGGGREKTQYF. Written as DNA, the CDR3 is TGTGCCAGCAGCTTAGGCGGGGGGCGGGAAAAGACCCAGTACTTC.

The gene calls are TRBV19 and TRBJ2-2; perhaps TRBD2 as D (5 bases). The length of the CDR3 is 16 residues. Between the trimmed V and J ends, which lost 3 bases and 7 bases, there was a span of 18 bases. Germline CDR1 is LNHDA and CDR2 is SQIVND (reference sequence). In DNA, the CDR3 is TGTGCCAGTAGTATTAAATTCGGACTCTTAATCGGGGAGCTGTTTTTT. Amino acid sequence: CASSIKFGLLIGELFF.

The chain employs TRBV27 and TRBJ1-5; 9 nucleotides match TRBD1. With V trimmed by 7 bases and J by 2 bases, 18 bases remained unmatched. The CDR3 is 19 residues long. Germline CDR1 and CDR2: MNHEY and SMNVEV (reference sequence). The CDR3 here is CASTLRGVPDRGRNQPQHF. In DNA form, the CDR3 reads TGTGCCAGCACCCTGAGAGGGGTACCGGACAGGGGCCGCAATCAGCCCCAGCATTTT.

This clone has only one observation. This chain links TRBV6-6 with TRBJ1-3, with TRBD1 matching over 8 bases. V shed 5 bases, J shed 4 bases, and the junction held 7 bases outside the gene matches. The CDR3 runs 15 residues. Germline-derived CDR1 and CDR2 are MNHNY and SVGAGI (reference sequence). CDR3 region: CASSLDRGSGNTIYF. The CDR3 DNA reads as TGTGCCAGCAGTCTCGACAGGGGTTCCGGAAACACCATATATTTT.

For this clone: Other DNA sequences from this sample encode an identical CDR3 as well. The chain links TRBV7-3 to TRBJ1-1; D call uncertain. The V gene lost 3 bases and the J gene lost 1 base, with 6 bases spanning the gap. CDR1 is SGHTA and CDR2 is FQGTGA in the germline V gene. This CDR3 is built from 13 residues. The chain's CDR3 is CASSFSGNTEAFF. The CDR3 DNA reads TGTGCCAGCAGCTTCTCGGGGAACACTGAAGCTTTCTTT.

The V call is TRBV28, the J call TRBJ1-2, with TRBD1 matching 9 bases. The V segment lost 1 base and the J segment 4 bases; nucleotides outside the gene matches: 4. The CDR3 loop spans 15 amino acids. Germline CDR1 is MDHEN and CDR2 is SYDVKM. CDR3 in DNA: TGTGCCAGCAGTTTATCGACAGGGGGGGCCTATGGCTACACCTTC. Translating it yields CASSLSTGGAYGYTF.

The chain carries TRBV7-2 and TRBJ2-5; 11 bases agree with TRBD2. Per the germline V gene, CDR1 is SGHTA and CDR2 is FQGNSA. The CDR3 is made up of 15 amino acids. V was clipped by 5 bases and J by 1 base; unmatched bases: 3. CDR3 sequence reads: CASSGGLAAQETQYF. CDR3 sequence (DNA): TGTGCCAGCAGCGGGGGACTAGCGGCCCAAGAGACCCAGTACTTC.

The chain has TRBV13 and TRBJ2-7, with D maybe TRBD2 (6 bases). From germline, CDR1 is PRHDT and CDR2 FYEKMQ (reference sequence). This CDR3 spans 12 amino acids. V was cut by 0 bases and J by 6 bases, with 6 bases left in between. This CDR3 reads CASSLGGGEQYF. CDR3 DNA sequence: TGTGCCAGCAGCTTAGGGGGGGGCGAGCAGTACTTC.

On this clone: Compared with germline, one end of the junction differs, possibly owing to a read error. Different DNA sequences within this sample yield the same CDR3. The chain uses TRBV7-2 and TRBJ2-3; D not certain. The CDR3 is made up of 13 amino acids. The V gene's germline CDR1 is SGHTA and CDR2 FQGNSA. CDR3: CASSLFMEDTQYF. The CDR3 bases are TGTGCCAGTAGCTTATTCATGGAGGATACGCAGTATTTT.

CDR3 sequence reads: CASSLENYYEQYF. DNA of the CDR3: TGCGCCAGCAGCCTGGAGAATTACTACGAGCAGTACTTC. The J gene is TRBJ2-7, the V gene TRBV4-1; D remains ambiguous. V gave up 4 bases and J gave up 3 bases, with 10 bases separating them. The CDR3 consists of 13 residues. Germline V lookup: CDR1 MGHRA, CDR2 YSYEKL.

The CDR3 DNA reads TGTGCCAGCAGTGGGACAGGCCCGACCGATGGCTACACCTTC. Its translation: CASSGTGPTDGYTF. V and J are TRBV2 and TRBJ1-2; 7 nucleotides align to TRBD1. The CDR3 is 14 amino acids. The germline V gene has CDR1 SNHLY and CDR2 FYNNEI. The V and J ends lost 4 bases and 6 bases, in that order; junction bases with no gene match: 8.

The chain links TRBV30 to TRBJ2-7; 15 nucleotides align to TRBD2. The V segment lost 3 bases and the J segment 6 bases; nucleotides outside the gene matches: 3. Germline assignment: CDR1 GTSNPN and CDR2 SVGIG (reference sequence). CDR3 size: 14 residues. CDR3 sequence (DNA): TGTGCCTGGAGCCCGGGACTAGCGGGAGGCGAGCAGTACTTC. Amino acid sequence: CAWSPGLAGGEQYF.